This T cell receptor beta chain was captured by sequencing in a study of vaccination and CD4 T cells after COVID-19. Looking at the study overall: Drawing of post-COVID samples took place a median approximately 100 days after diagnosis (range 35 to 161). Study-wide results and limits: Spike mono-reactivity was found in 304 of 307 vaccine-specific clones from convalescent patients.

The study sequenced cultured CD4+ T cell DNA using the Oncomine TCR Beta short-read assay. The source of extracted genomic DNA was cultured CD4+ T cells. A single record per CDR3 protein comes from TCRdb applying MiXCR to the PCR reads. The profile covers nearly 15,000 distinct CDR3 sequences, with about 48% appearing a single time and roughly 4.2% taken by the ten largest. Treatment here: approximately nine-day PBMC culture with coronavirus spike peptide pools or control peptides (ViraFEST assay). ViraFEST relied on peptide pools to expand antigen-specific T cells; the TCRs were sequenced afterward. CDR3 length equals 18 residues. Trimming cost V 9 bases and J 1 base, with 24 bases left between them. The germline gives CDR1 KGHDR, CDR2 SFDVKD. With respect to this clonotype: Its antigen is currently unknown.

This sequence joins TRBV24-1 and TRBJ1-5; tentatively, D is TRBD1 (5 bases). Material: CD4+ T cells from blood, cultured in vitro, obtained before SARS-CoV-2 vaccination. This clonotype was sampled from a human donor who had recovered from COVID-19. The CDR3 loop is CATLTIRSGQKSNQPQHF. The CDR3 nucleotides read TGTGCCACCTTAACAATCCGGTCGGGGCAGAAGAGCAATCAGCCCCAGCATTTT.